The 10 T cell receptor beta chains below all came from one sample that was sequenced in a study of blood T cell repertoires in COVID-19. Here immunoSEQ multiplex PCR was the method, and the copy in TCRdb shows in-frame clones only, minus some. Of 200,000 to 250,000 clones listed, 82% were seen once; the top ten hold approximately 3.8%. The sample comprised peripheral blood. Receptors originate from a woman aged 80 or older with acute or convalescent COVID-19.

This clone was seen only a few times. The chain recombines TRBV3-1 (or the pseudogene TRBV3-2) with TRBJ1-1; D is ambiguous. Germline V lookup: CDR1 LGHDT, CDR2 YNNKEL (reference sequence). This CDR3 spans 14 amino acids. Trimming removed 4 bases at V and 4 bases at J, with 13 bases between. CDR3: CASSLSSRSTEAFF. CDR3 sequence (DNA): TGTGCCAGCAGCCTTTCGTCGCGGAGCACTGAAGCTTTCTTT.

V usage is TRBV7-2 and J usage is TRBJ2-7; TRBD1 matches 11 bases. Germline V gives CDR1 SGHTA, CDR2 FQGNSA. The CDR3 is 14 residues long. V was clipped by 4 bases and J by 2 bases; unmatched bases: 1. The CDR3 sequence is CASSSGQGAYEQYF. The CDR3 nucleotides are TGTGCCAGCAGCTCGGGACAGGGGGCCTACGAGCAGTACTTC.

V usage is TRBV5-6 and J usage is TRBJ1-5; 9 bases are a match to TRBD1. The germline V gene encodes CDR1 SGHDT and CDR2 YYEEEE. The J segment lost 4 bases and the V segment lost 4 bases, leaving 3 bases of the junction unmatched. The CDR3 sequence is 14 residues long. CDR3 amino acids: CASSPGTGNQPQHF. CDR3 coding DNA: TGTGCCAGCAGCCCCGGGACAGGGAATCAGCCCCAGCATTTT.

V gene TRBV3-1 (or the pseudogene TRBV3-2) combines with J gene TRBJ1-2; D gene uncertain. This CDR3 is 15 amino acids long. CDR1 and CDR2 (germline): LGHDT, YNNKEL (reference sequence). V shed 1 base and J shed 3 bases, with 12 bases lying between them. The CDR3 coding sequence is TGTGCCAGCAGCCAAGGGAGTCTCCCATACTATGGCTACACCTTC. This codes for CASSQGSLPYYGYTF.

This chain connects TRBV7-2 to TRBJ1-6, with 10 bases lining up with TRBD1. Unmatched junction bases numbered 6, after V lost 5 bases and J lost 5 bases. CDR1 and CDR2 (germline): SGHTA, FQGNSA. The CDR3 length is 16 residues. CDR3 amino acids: CASSPRGQGNNSPLHF. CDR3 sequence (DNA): TGTGCCAGCAGCCCAAGGGGACAGGGGAATAATTCACCCCTCCACTTT.

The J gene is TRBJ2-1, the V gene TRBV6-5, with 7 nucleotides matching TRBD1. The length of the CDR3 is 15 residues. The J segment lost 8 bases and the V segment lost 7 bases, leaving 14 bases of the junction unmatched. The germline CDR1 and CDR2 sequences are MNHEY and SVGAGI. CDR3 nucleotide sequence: TGTGCCAGCACCCTGAGGGCAGGGGGTGGCGATGAGCAGTTCTTC. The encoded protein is CASTLRAGGGDEQFF.

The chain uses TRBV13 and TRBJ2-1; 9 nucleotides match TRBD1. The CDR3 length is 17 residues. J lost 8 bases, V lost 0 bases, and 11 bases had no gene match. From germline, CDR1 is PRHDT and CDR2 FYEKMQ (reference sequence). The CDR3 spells CASSLGPGQGISHEQFF. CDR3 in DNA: TGTGCCAGCAGCTTAGGCCCGGGACAGGGAATCTCGCATGAGCAGTTCTTC.

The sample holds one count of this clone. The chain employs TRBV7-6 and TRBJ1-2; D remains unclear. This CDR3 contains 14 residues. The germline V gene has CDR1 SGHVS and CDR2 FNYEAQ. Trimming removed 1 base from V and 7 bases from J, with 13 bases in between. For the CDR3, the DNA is TGTGCCAGCAGCTTAGGGGCCGCTCAGCTTGGCTACACCTTC. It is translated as CASSLGAAQLGYTF.

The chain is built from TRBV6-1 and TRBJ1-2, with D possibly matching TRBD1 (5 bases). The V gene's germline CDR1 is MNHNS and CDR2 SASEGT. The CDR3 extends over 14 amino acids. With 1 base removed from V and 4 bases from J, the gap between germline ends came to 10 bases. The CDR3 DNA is TGTGCCAGCAGTGAAGGGCAGGGTGGCTATGGCTACACCTTC. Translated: CASSEGQGGYGYTF.

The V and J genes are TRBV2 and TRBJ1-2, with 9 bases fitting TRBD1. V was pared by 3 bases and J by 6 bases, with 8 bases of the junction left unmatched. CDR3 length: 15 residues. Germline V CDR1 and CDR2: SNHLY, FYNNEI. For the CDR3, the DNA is TGTGCCAGCAGTGAGTTAGACAGGGGGTATGATGGCTACACCTTC. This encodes CASSELDRGYDGYTF.